This passage covers 2 T cell receptor beta chains from one sample sequenced in a study of cytomegalovirus exposure and HLA in healthy donors. Amplification used 60 Vbeta primers and 13 Jbeta primers. Using immunoSEQ multiplex PCR, the repertoire was profiled, and TCRdb retains in-frame clones only, with some absent. The sample carries roughly 80,000 clones, approximately 66% recorded once. The specimen was PBMCs. These receptors came from a male donor in good health and CMV-seropositive.

This chain joins TRBV21-1 and TRBJ2-7; TRBD2, the D gene given by the table, was not confirmed from the DNA. TRBV21-1 is noted as a pseudogene. The CDR3 spans 14 residues. This CDR3 is CASTNASGSYEQYF. The CDR3, as DNA: TGTGCCAGCACAAACGCAAGCGGGAGTTACGAGCAGTACTTC.

The rearrangement links TRBV27 to TRBJ1-2; TRBD1 agrees at 8 bases. The CDR3 spans 13 residues. J gave up 0 bases and V 8 bases, and 2 bases lay outside the gene matches. In germline, CDR1 is MNHEY, CDR2 SMNVEV (reference sequence). The CDR3 reads CASGRGPNYGYTF. CDR3 bases: TGTGCCAGCGGCAGGGGGCCTAACTATGGCTACACCTTC.